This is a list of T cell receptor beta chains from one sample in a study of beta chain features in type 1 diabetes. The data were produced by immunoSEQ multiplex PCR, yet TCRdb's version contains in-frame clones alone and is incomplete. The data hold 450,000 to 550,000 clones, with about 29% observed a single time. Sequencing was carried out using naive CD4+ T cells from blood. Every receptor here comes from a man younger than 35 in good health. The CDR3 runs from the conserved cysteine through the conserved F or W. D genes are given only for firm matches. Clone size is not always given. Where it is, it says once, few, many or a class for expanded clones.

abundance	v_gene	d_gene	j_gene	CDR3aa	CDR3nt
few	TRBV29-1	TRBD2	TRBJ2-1	CSVTGTSGRGTYNEQFF	TGCAGCGTCACCGGGACTAGCGGGAGAGGGACCTACAATGAGCAGTTCTTC
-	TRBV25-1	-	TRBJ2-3	CASSEYAGSRRTDTQYF	TGTGCCAGCAGTGAATATGCTGGGAGCCGTCGCACAGATACGCAGTATTTT
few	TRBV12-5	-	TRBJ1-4	CASGLVPSGNEKLFF	TGTGCTAGTGGTTTGGTACCCAGTGGGAATGAAAAACTGTTTTTT
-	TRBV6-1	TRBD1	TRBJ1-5	CASSRTGFSNQPQHF	TGTGCCAGCAGTCGGACAGGGTTTAGCAATCAGCCCCAGCATTTT
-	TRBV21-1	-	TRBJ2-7	CATVEENYF	TGTGCCACCGTGGAGGAAAACTACTTC
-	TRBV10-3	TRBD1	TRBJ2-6	CAAGTGNTISGANVLTF	TGTGCCGCGGGGACAGGGAACACGATCTCTGGGGCCAACGTCCTGACTTTC
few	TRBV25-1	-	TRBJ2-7	CASSEYPYEQYF	TGTGCCAGCAGTGAATACCCTTACGAGCAGTACTTC
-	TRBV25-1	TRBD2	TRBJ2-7	CASRLSSGISREQYF	TGTGCCAGCAGACTAAGTAGCGGGATATCGCGCGAGCAGTACTTC
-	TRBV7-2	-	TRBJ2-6	CASSSRTSGANVLTF	TGTGCCAGCAGCTCGAGGACCTCTGGGGCCAACGTCCTGACTTTC
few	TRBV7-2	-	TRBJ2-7	CASSLDSSGYEQYF	TGTGCCAGCAGCTTAGATTCTTCCGGCTACGAGCAGTACTTC
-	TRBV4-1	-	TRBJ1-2	CASSQDGAGANYGYTF	TGCGCCAGCAGCCAAGATGGAGCAGGGGCTAACTATGGCTACACCTTC
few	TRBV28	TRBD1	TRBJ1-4	CASSRTGVGGKLFF	TGTGCCAGCAGCCGAACAGGGGTTGGAGGGAAACTGTTTTTT
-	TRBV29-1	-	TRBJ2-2	CSGVRDTGELFF	TGCAGCGGTGTAAGGGACACCGGGGAGCTGTTTTTT
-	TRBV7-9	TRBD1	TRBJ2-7	CASSTGTGSYEQYF	TGTGCCAGCAGCACCGGGACAGGCTCCTACGAGCAGTACTTC
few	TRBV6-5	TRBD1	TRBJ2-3	CASSYSGTGDTDTQYF	TGTGCCAGCAGTTACTCGGGGACAGGGGACACAGATACGCAGTATTTT
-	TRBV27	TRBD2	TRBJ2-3	CASLPGLAGGPGADTQYF	TGTGCCAGCCTCCCGGGACTAGCGGGAGGGCCCGGAGCAGATACGCAGTATTTT
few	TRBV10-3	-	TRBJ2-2	CAISGHRLSGELFF	TGTGCCATCAGTGGCCACAGACTATCCGGGGAGCTGTTTTTT
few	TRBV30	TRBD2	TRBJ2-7	CAWRTGGGPWDEQYF	TGTGCCTGGAGAACGGGAGGAGGACCTTGGGACGAGCAGTACTTC
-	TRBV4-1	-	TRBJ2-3	CASSQMTGTHSTDTQYF	TGCGCCAGCAGCCAAATGACCGGGACCCATAGCACAGATACGCAGTATTTT
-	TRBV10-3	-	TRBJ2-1	CAISDPNSYNEQFF	TGTGCCATCAGTGACCCAAACTCCTACAATGAGCAGTTCTTC
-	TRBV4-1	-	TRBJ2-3	CASSQGVREDTQYF	TGCGCCAGCAGCCAAGGGGTAAGGGAAGATACGCAGTATTTT
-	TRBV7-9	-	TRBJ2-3	CASSYPSYKADTQYF	TGTGCCAGCAGCTATCCTTCGTACAAGGCAGATACGCAGTATTTT
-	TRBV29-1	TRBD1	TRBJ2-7	CSVRQGWSYEQYF	TGCAGCGTAAGACAGGGGTGGTCCTACGAGCAGTACTTC
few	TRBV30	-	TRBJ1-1	CGTTDGMNTEAFF	TGTGGGACGACAGACGGCATGAACACTGAAGCTTTCTTT
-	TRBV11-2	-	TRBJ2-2	CASSLGPNTGELFF	TGTGCCAGCAGCTTAGGGCCGAACACCGGGGAGCTGTTTTTT
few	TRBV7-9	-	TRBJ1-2	CASSLLPGNYGYTF	TGTGCCAGCAGCTTATTGCCGGGAAACTATGGCTACACCTTC
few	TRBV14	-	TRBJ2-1	CASSRPQGSYNEQFF	TGTGCCAGCAGCCGTCCCCAGGGCTCGTACAATGAGCAGTTCTTC
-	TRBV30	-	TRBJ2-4	CAWSLDTMGIQYF	TGTGCCTGGAGTCTGGACACGATGGGGATTCAGTACTTC
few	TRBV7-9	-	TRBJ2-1	CASSLALANGEQFF	TGTGCCAGCAGCTTAGCACTAGCCAACGGTGAGCAGTTCTTC
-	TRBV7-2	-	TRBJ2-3	CASRRSRGTPSTDTQYF	TGTGCCAGCCGCCGGTCTCGGGGGACCCCTAGCACAGATACGCAGTATTTT
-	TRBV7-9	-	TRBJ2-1	CASSPQGHEQFF	TGTGCCAGCAGCCCCCAGGGCCATGAGCAGTTCTTC
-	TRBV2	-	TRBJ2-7	CASSEQGGSNEQYF	TGTGCCAGCAGTGAACAGGGAGGATCGAACGAGCAGTACTTC
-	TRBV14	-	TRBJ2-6	CASSRSGANVLTF	TGTGCCAGCAGCCGAAGTGGGGCCAACGTCCTGACTTTC
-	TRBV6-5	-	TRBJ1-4	CASSSLDRKEKLFF	TGTGCCAGCAGTTCCCTGGACAGAAAGGAAAAACTGTTTTTT
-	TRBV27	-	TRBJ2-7	CASSLSTWYGSSYEQYF	TGTGCCAGCAGTTTATCGACATGGTATGGGAGCTCCTACGAGCAGTACTTC
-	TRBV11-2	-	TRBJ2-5	CASSSPSGLFGTQYF	TGTGCCAGCAGCTCACCCTCAGGACTCTTCGGGACCCAGTACTTC
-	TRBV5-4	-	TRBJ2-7	CASTDRRRQDYEQYF	TGTGCCAGCACCGATCGGAGACGCCAAGACTACGAGCAGTACTTC
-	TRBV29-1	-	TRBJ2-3	CSVAGSSDTQYF	TGCAGCGTTGCGGGTAGCTCAGATACGCAGTATTTT
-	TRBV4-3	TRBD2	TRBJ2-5	CASSQESISGGTGETQYF	TGCGCCAGCAGCCAAGAAAGTATTAGCGGGGGGACGGGAGAGACCCAGTACTTC
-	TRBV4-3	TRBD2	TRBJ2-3	CASSQGLAGESADTQYF	TGCGCCAGCAGCCAAGGGCTAGCGGGAGAGTCGGCAGATACGCAGTATTTT
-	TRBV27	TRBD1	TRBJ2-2	CASRSGQGIKTGELFF	TGTGCCAGCAGGAGTGGACAGGGAATCAAGACCGGGGAGCTGTTTTTT
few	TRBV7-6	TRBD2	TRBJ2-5	CASSLAPSGLGETQYF	TGTGCCAGCAGCTTAGCTCCTAGCGGGCTGGGAGAGACCCAGTACTTC